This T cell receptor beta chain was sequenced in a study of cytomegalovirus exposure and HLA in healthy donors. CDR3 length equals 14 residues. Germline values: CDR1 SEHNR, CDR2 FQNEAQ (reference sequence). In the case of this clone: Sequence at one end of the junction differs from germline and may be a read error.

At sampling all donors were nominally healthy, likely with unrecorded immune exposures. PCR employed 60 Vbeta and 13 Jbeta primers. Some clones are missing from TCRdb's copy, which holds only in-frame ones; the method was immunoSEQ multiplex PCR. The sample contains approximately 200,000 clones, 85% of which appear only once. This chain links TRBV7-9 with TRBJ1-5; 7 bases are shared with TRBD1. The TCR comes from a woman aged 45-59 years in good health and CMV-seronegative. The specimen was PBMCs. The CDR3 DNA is TGTTCCAGCAGCTTAGGAGGGGGCACCCAGCCCCAGCATTTT. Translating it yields CSSSLGGGTQPQHF.